This T cell receptor beta chain was sequenced for a study of OX40 agonist ivuxolimab in advanced cancers. Study context: The group had a mean age of about 60 years, ranged from about 20 to 85, and was 82.7% male. The study, taken as a whole, reports: No antigen was identified for the clonally expanded peripheral T cells.

Sequencing was performed with immunoSEQ multiplex PCR; in TCRdb, only in-frame clones are kept and a portion is missing. The table has around 80,000 clones, about nine tenths seen once; the top ten hold 0.3% to 0.4%. Germline V CDR1 and CDR2: LNHDA, SQIVND (reference sequence). V lost 6 bases and J lost 7, with 19 bases in between. The CDR3 has 16 residues. Of note for this clone: What it binds is not known.

This TCR was sampled from an adult with an advanced solid tumor such as melanoma, head and neck, liver or kidney cancer. This specimen was CD4+ or CD8+ T cells sorted from blood, taken in a trial of the OX40 agonist ivuxolimab. The chain links TRBV19 to TRBJ1-6; D is possibly TRBD1 (6 bases). The CDR3, as DNA: TGTGCCAGTAGCACCCGGCCGAGAGGACAGAATTCACCCCTCCACTTT. Its translation: CASSTRPRGQNSPLHF.